A selection of T cell receptor beta chains follows, all from one sample in a study of blood T cell repertoires in COVID-19. Profiled with immunoSEQ multiplex PCR; TCRdb holds only in-frame clones, not every one. The table lists fewer than 350,000 clones, 75% to 90% of them singletons, with roughly 2.5% in the top ten. The source material was PBMCs or T cells enriched from blood (not recorded which). These receptors all stem from a woman aged 45-59 years who had recovered from COVID-19. Both conserved end residues are part of each CDR3. The D gene is left open where the match is weak.

D,length,V,J,CDR3
.,15,TRBV28,TRBJ1-4,CASSLAGSSNEKLFF
TRBD2,16,TRBV30,TRBJ2-2,CAWSPFERGATGELFF
TRBD2,16,TRBV18,TRBJ2-7,CASSPGLAGGTYEQYF
TRBD1,14,TRBV18,TRBJ1-1,CATRPMTGRIEAFF
.,14,TRBV11-2,TRBJ1-5,CASSLSYNNQPQHF
TRBD2,17,TRBV3-1/TRBV3-2,TRBJ2-3,CASSQDIAGGQSDTQYF
TRBD2,14,TRBV28,TRBJ2-7,CASSVGGRALEQYF
TRBD1,14,TRBV3-1/TRBV3-2,TRBJ1-2,CASSRQGMYYGYTF
TRBD1,13,TRBV7-2,TRBJ2-7,CASNPRQGDEQYF
.,14,TRBV27,TRBJ2-7,CASSTPRDGLEQYF
TRBD1,16,TRBV24-1,TRBJ2-1,CATSDPTGTGANEQFF
TRBD2,16,TRBV7-2,TRBJ2-3,CASSLAVTSGRNTQYF
TRBD1,14,TRBV27,TRBJ1-4,CASSLSTGSEKLFF